This passage covers 19 T cell receptor beta chains from one sample sequenced in a study of synovial regulatory T cells in juvenile arthritis. Clones were read by immunoSEQ multiplex PCR, and TCRdb kept only the in-frame ones, dropping some. This sample's table has 7,500 to 10,000 clones. The sequenced material came from Treg cells from blood. Specified subset: remaining (HLA-DR-negative) circulating blood Treg cells. The source of these receptors is a donor younger than 30 with juvenile idiopathic arthritis.

The V gene is TRBV5-1, the J gene TRBJ1-2; TCRdb's D call, TRBD1, is unchecked because there is no DNA. Germline V gives CDR1 SGHRS, CDR2 YFSETQ. CDR3 length: 17 residues. Only the protein is available. CDR3 sequence: CASSRPGTGGAGYGYTF.

The V and J genes are TRBV27 and TRBJ1-2. There are 16 residues in the CDR3. No DNA is listed. Germline V CDR1 and CDR2: MNHEY, SMNVEV (reference sequence). CDR3 residues: CASSLLGGAALYGYTF.

The V gene is TRBV9, the J gene TRBJ1-4. Germline-derived CDR1 and CDR2 are SGDLS and YYNGEE. The CDR3 spans 12 residues. DNA is not on record. CDR3 sequence reads: CASSDGTEKLFF.

V and J are TRBV7-8 and TRBJ2-7; TCRdb names TRBD2, which stays unverified in the absence of DNA. Germline CDR1 SGHVS, CDR2 FQNEAQ. The CDR3 has 14 amino acids. The DNA is not on file. The CDR3 region is CASSPPSGRYEQYF.

V usage is TRBV5-1 and J usage is TRBJ2-7; TCRdb gives TRBD2 as the D gene, but with no DNA this cannot be confirmed. The germline gives CDR1 SGHRS, CDR2 YFSETQ. The CDR3 consists of 14 residues. The DNA is unrecorded. The CDR3 loop reads CASRTSGRPHEQYF. Using reference TRBV5-1 and TRBJ2-7 for the parts outside the CDR3, the full variable domain is KAGVTQTPRYLIKTRGQQVTLSCSPISGHRSVSWYQQTPGQGLQFLFEYFSETQRNKGNFPGRFSGRQFSNSRSEMNVSTLELGDSALYLCASRTSGRPHEQYFGPGTRLTVT.

The V and J genes are TRBV19 and TRBJ2-3. The CDR3 has 15 amino acids. The DNA is unrecorded. CDR1 and CDR2 from the germline V gene are LNHDA and SQIVND (reference sequence). CDR3: CASTKGVPLGDTQYF.

The genes are TRBV19 and TRBJ2-7. The CDR3 has 17 amino acids. The nucleotide record is missing. CDR1 and CDR2 (germline): LNHDA, SQIVND (reference sequence). CDR3 in amino acids: CASSATGSPGSSYEQYF.

The chain employs TRBV28 and TRBJ1-1; checking the TCRdb D call of TRBD1 is not possible without DNA. Germline lookup yields CDR1 MDHEN and CDR2 SYDVKM. This CDR3 has 14 amino acids. The DNA is unrecorded. CDR3 sequence reads: CASGTGTGVIGAFF. Complete variable domain (other parts from reference TRBV28 and TRBJ1-1): DVKVTQSSRYLVKRTGEKVFLECVQDMDHENMFWYRQDPGLGLRLIYFSYDVKMKEKGDIPEGYSVSREKKERFSLILESASTNQTSMYLCASGTGTGVIGAFFGQGTRLTVV.

The chain uses TRBV6-5 and TRBJ2-7; TCRdb's D call, TRBD1, is unchecked because there is no DNA. There are 15 residues in the CDR3. No DNA has been recorded. CDR1 is MNHEY and CDR2 is SVGAGI in the germline V gene. Here the CDR3 reads CASSRSWGTTYEQYF.

The chain carries TRBV6-5 and TRBJ2-2. Germline-derived CDR1 and CDR2 are MNHEY and SVGAGI. The length of the CDR3 is 14 residues. The entry carries no DNA sequence. CDR3 region: CASSYSKGSQELFF.

V and J are TRBV5-1 and TRBJ1-1; lacking DNA, the TRBD1 call made by TCRdb goes unchecked. The CDR3 contains 13 residues. DNA for this receptor is not on file. Germline V lookup: CDR1 SGHRS, CDR2 YFSETQ. Here the CDR3 reads CASSLWQNTEAFF.

CDR3: CASSLGTAQNIQYF. This sequence joins TRBV6-5 and TRBJ2-4; the D call from TCRdb, TRBD1, cannot be confirmed without DNA. Germline loops: CDR1 MNHEY, CDR2 SVGAGI. The CDR3 totals 14 residues. No DNA was logged.

The chain carries TRBV19 and TRBJ2-7; TCRdb's D call of TRBD1 is untestable without DNA. This CDR3 has 16 residues. The DNA sequence is not available. Germline CDR1 reads LNHDA; CDR2 reads SQIVND (reference sequence). CDR3 residues: CASSITTGTGTYEQYF.

The J gene is TRBJ2-2, the V gene TRBV19. This CDR3 is built from 13 residues. No DNA sequence is on record. Germline loops: CDR1 LNHDA, CDR2 SQIVND (reference sequence). The CDR3 loop is CASSIWGTGELFF.

The chain is built from TRBV10-3 and TRBJ2-1. CDR1 is ENHRY and CDR2 is SYGVKD in the germline V gene. The CDR3 covers 13 residues. The DNA sequence is not available. The CDR3 loop reads CAISGGAYNEQFF.

The chain recombines TRBV7-2 with TRBJ1-3. CDR3 size: 15 residues. No DNA has been recorded. The germline CDR1 and CDR2 sequences are SGHTA and FQGNSA. CDR3: CASSGTSFSGNTIYF.

The chain employs TRBV10-3 and TRBJ1-2; TCRdb picks TRBD1, but there is no DNA to check that call. The germline V gene has CDR1 ENHRY and CDR2 SYGVKD. The CDR3 spans 12 residues. Only the protein sequence is given. This CDR3 is CAIWNDREGYTF.

The chain combines TRBV6-1 with TRBJ1-1; TCRdb's assignment of TRBD1 cannot be checked, as there is no DNA. CDR3 size: 14 residues. DNA for this receptor is not on file. The germline CDR1 and CDR2 sequences are MNHNS and SASEGT. The CDR3: CASRRDSLHLRAFF.

The CDR3 here is CASSQQETMANEKLFF. This chain connects TRBV4-1 to TRBJ1-4. CDR3 length: 16 amino acids. The record lacks a DNA sequence. The germline gives CDR1 MGHRA, CDR2 YSYEKL.